The clone carrying this T cell receptor beta chain came up many times. What it recognizes is unknown. A much larger clonotype is one base distant, so this may be a read error. Amplification of TCR beta CDR3 regions was performed using RNA transcripts as template. The HTBI primer set served for first-round RT-PCR of the TCR CDR3. Each CDR3 protein is one row after TCRdb ran MiXCR on the multiplex PCR reads. Of about 610,000 distinct CDR3 sequences in the sample, roughly 14% are singletons; the top ten hold approximately 4.2%. This specimen comes from a study of T cells in Graves' hyperthyroidism and ophthalmopathy. As for the study in general: Upon initial diagnosis and before any treatment, peripheral blood was collected. General study findings and limits: Ophthalmopathy was model-predicted a median around seven months pre-onset.

Ophthalmopathy cases scored 3 or more on the Clinical Activity Score and 4 or more on NOSPECS grade, with duration below 3 months. Germline CDR1 is MNHEY and CDR2 is SVGEGT. The CDR3 spans 12 residues. Sequencing was carried out using blood. The V and J genes are TRBV6-2 or TRBV6-3 and TRBJ2-7, with TRBD2 matching 7 bases. The source is a woman aged 40 to 50 with Graves' ophthalmopathy. CDR3 sequence: CASGDYSHEQYF. The CDR3 nucleotides are TGTGCCAGCGGGGACTACTCCCACGAGCAGTACTTC.